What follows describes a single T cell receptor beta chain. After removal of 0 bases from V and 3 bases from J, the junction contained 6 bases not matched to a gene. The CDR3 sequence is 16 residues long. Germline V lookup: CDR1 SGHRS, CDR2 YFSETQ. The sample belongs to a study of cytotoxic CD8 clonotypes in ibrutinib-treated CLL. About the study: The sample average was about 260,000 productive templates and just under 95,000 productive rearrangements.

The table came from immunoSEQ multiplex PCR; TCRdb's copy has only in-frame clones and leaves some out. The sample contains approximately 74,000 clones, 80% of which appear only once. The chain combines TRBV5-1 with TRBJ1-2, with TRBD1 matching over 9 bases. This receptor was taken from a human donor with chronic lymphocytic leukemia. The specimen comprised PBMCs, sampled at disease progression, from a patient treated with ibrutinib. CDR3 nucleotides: TGCGCCAGCAGCTTGGCCGAACGGACAGGGGACTATGGCTACACCTTC. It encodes CASSLAERTGDYGYTF.